Listed here are 8 T cell receptor beta chains from one sample, sequenced in a study of cytomegalovirus exposure and HLA in healthy donors. In the PCR, 60 Vbeta and 13 Jbeta primers were used. Method: immunoSEQ multiplex PCR; TCRdb's copy keeps in-frame clones and lacks some. There are about 72,000 clones in the sample; over 50% occur only once, and about 20% lies in the top ten. The sequencing input was PBMCs. The receptors shown here come from a man aged 40-50 years in good health and CMV-seropositive.

This rearrangement joins TRBV5-1 to TRBJ1-1, with TRBD1 identical over 9 bases. V lost 4 bases and J lost 1; bases outside the gene matches: 5. This CDR3 is built from 15 residues. The germline V gene encodes CDR1 SGHRS and CDR2 YFSETQ. The CDR3 loop reads CASSPQGARNTEAFF. The CDR3 DNA sequence: TGCGCCAGCAGCCCACAGGGGGCGAGGAACACTGAAGCTTTCTTT.

The gene calls are TRBV11-3 and TRBJ1-4; D might be TRBD1 (6 bases). This CDR3 has 15 amino acids. Deletions cut 0 bases from V and 3 bases from J, with 8 bases between. Per the germline V gene, CDR1 is SGHNT and CDR2 is YENEEA. In DNA, the CDR3 is TGTGCCAGCAGCTTAGAGGGGGCTGCTAATGAAAAACTGTTTTTT. Protein product: CASSLEGAANEKLFF.

J is TRBJ1-2 and V is TRBV5-6; the match to TRBD1 covers 12 bases. CDR3 size: 16 residues. The V segment lost 5 bases and the J segment 0 bases; nucleotides outside the gene matches: 5. In germline, CDR1 is SGHDT, CDR2 YYEEEE. The CDR3 protein is CASRPGTGGTNYGYTF. CDR3 DNA: TGTGCCAGCAGACCCGGGACAGGGGGCACTAACTATGGCTACACCTTC.

This chain joins TRBV5-6 and TRBJ2-5, with 8 bases matching TRBD1. The CDR3 sequence is 15 residues long. Unmatched junction bases numbered 11, after V lost 4 bases and J lost 6 bases. Germline V CDR1 and CDR2: SGHDT, YYEEEE. CDR3 protein: CASSPPLTGVQTQYF. The CDR3 DNA reads TGTGCCAGCAGCCCCCCCCTGACAGGGGTGCAGACCCAGTACTTC.

The rearrangement joins TRBV30 to TRBJ2-7, with a weak D call TRBD2 (5 bases). Germline CDR1 is GTSNPN and CDR2 is SVGIG (reference sequence). V was cut by 2 bases and J by 8 bases, with 19 bases left in between. This CDR3 is built from 14 residues. In DNA form, the CDR3 reads TGTGCCTGGAGTACTGCGGGTGGGGATGGGAAGCAGTACTTC. This translates into CAWSTAGGDGKQYF.

The chain combines TRBV4-1 with TRBJ1-3; a possible D gene is TRBD1 (5 bases). Trimming left V 1 base short and J 0 bases short, with 16 bases between. There are 18 residues in the CDR3. CDR1 is MGHRA and CDR2 is YSYEKL in the germline V gene. As DNA, the CDR3 is TGCGCCAGCAGCCAAGCTCCGCCGGGGGGGAGCTCTGGAAACACCATATATTTT. Translating gives CASSQAPPGGSSGNTIYF.

This sequence joins TRBV30 and TRBJ1-4; D is uncertain. There are 15 residues in the CDR3. The ends were cut back, 2 bases at V and 0 bases at J, with 10 bases in the middle. Germline lookup yields CDR1 GTSNPN and CDR2 SVGIG (reference sequence). The CDR3 here is CAWSPWSATNEKLFF. In DNA, the CDR3 is TGTGCCTGGAGTCCCTGGTCAGCAACTAATGAAAAACTGTTTTTT.

The count of this clone is one. This chain connects TRBV7-9 to TRBJ1-1; tentatively, D is TRBD1 (6 bases). The CDR3 extends over 13 amino acids. Trimming removed 5 bases at V and 1 base at J, with 8 bases between. Germline V CDR1 and CDR2: SEHNR, FQNEAQ (reference sequence). In nucleotides, the CDR3 is TGTGCCAGCAGCCAACAGGGGAACACTGAAGCTTTCTTT. It encodes CASSQQGNTEAFF. Full variable domain (outside the CDR3, taken from reference TRBV7-9 and TRBJ1-1): DTGVSQNPRHKITKRGQNVTFRCDPISEHNRLYWYRQTLGQGPEFLTYFQNEAQLEKSRLLSDRFSAERPKGSFSTLEIQRTEQGDSAMYLCASSQQGNTEAFFGQGTRLTVV.